Listed here is a single TCR beta chain. No antigen is known for it. This entry is derived from a study of shared clonotypes between healthy human individuals. Findings of the study overall: Measured sharing among donors was expected to vary with sequencing depth. Rarefaction exposed incomplete sorted-subset sequencing despite large depth.

Authors' analysis steps: From ImmunoSEQ came sequences covering only the junction and carrying no quality scores, so filtering differed. Libraries were prepared by immunoSEQ multiplex PCR; TCRdb keeps only in-frame clonotypes and omits some of them. The DNA gave D and trimming, while V, J and clone size come from that table. The table includes about 2,100,000 clones, 85% to 95% detected once. The CDR3 is made up of 12 amino acids. Germline values: CDR1 MNHEY, CDR2 SMNVEV (reference sequence). V shed 4 bases and J shed 13 bases, with 16 bases lying between them. Naive-designated CD8 cells lacked CD45RO, were positively enriched for CCR7, and omitted terminally differentiated effector memory CD45RA+ cells.

The chain is built from TRBV27 and TRBJ1-2; D possibly corresponds to TRBD1 (6 bases). The sequence came from a man aged 18 to 29 in good health. Some clones in this sample may be carry-over from other donors' samples. Sequenced material: naive CD8+ T cells from PBMCs. CDR3 bases: TGTGCCAGCAGTTCCCACGGGGGGGCCATCACCTTC. Its translation is CASSSHGGAITF.